The text below deals with one TCR beta chain. This clonotype was counted once. There is no known antigen for this receptor. Base qualities are missing; no much larger clone stands one base away. Support from one read is weak. Moderately to severely active disease, a Clinical Activity Score of at least 3, a NOSPECS grade of at least 4, and a duration under 3 months were present in ophthalmopathy patients. Patients with uncontrolled infections, other autoimmune diseases, pregnancy or lactation were excluded. Diagnoses were based on clinical symptoms, serum thyroxine and TRAb, thyroid ultrasound and orbital computed tomography. PBMCs were isolated from roughly 10 ml of fresh peripheral blood by Ficoll-Paque density gradient centrifugation. Total RNA was extracted using Trizol reagent, and RNA quality was assessed on an Agilent 2100 Bioanalyzer. Amplification of TCR beta CDR3 regions was carried out from RNA transcripts. A first-round RT-PCR of the TCR CDR3 used the HTBI primer set with the Qiagen OneStep RT-PCR kit. Libraries were constructed in a second round of multiplex PCR, after which size selection and purification were carried out. Paired-end sequencing of the libraries was performed with 100 bp reads on an Illumina HiSeq2000. In the source study's methods: SOAPnuke was used to process the raw data, with reads discarded if the reads contained adapters or uncalled bases, had a mean Phred below 15, or lacked an exact constant-primer or identifier match. COPE v1.2.5 was used to merge the high-quality paired reads, and each unique nucleotide sequence was defined as a clonotype. Clonotypes were aligned to IMGT TRBV, TRBD and TRBJ reference segments using MiTCR v1.1. Analysis was restricted to V-J combinations with a frequency above 0.0001, which covered 99% to 99.2% of repertoires. The TCS score was defined as the ratio of F50 (clonal expansion) to E x V (chaos), calculated using BLOSUM62-based TCRdist between CDR3 peptides within each V-J. Welch's t-statistics and random forest reduced roughly 500 V-J features to roughly 13, which were used in a naive Bayes classifier (R e1071). In TCRdb, the public reads were trimmed at Q25 with fastp and aligned with MiXCR, with productive beta chains retained. Under each unique CDR3 protein, matching rows form one entry showing the most common genes and DNA. V and J calls and clone size were set by TCRdb, not the authors. The table for this sample lists approximately 690,000 distinct CDR3 sequences; around 21% of them were counted only once. The leading ten clones occupy under 35% of the sample.

V loses 5 bases at its end and J loses 6 bases; junction bases beyond the gene matches: 9. From the cysteine through the phenylalanine, the CDR3 covers 17 amino acids. Only CDR3 DNA is held: 51 bases, read in frame from base 1. The germline V gene encodes CDR1 SEHNR and CDR2 FQNEAQ (reference sequence). The sample comes from a study of T cells in Graves' hyperthyroidism and ophthalmopathy (dated by TCRdb to the late 2010s). Concerning the study at large: Peripheral blood was collected at initial diagnosis, before any treatment. A discovery cohort of about a hundred patients, 43 with Graves' ophthalmopathy and 55 to 65 with stable Graves' hyperthyroidism, was used to find distinguishing TCR V-J signatures. Whether ophthalmopathy could be predicted prospectively was tested in an independent validation cohort made up of fewer than 20 hyperthyroidism patients plus 17 patients who later progressed to ophthalmopathy. The 85 to 100 discovery patients were randomly split 7:3 into training and test sets. In addition, the study compared T-cell repertoires in thyroid tissue and in blood from about 6 Graves' hyperthyroidism patients. After sampling, hyperthyroidism patients received methimazole starting at 30 mg daily, and ophthalmopathy patients received high-dose intravenous methylprednisolone. According to the paper, TCR Vbeta CDR3 sequencing was carried out on 135 peripheral blood samples, which came from fewer than 50 ophthalmopathy, around 75 hyperthyroidism and some 17 progressor patients.

What the authors observed across the whole study: Ophthalmopathy was separated from stable hyperthyroidism by a 13 V-J signature model, with 87.88% sensitivity and about 81% specificity obtained in cross-validation and 80%/75% obtained in testing. No statistical method was used to set the sample size in advance, and investigators knew the group allocation. Blood samples also contained most of the expanded thyroid clonotypes (frequency above 0.001), which suggests that blood repertoires may reflect thyroid immune responses. In validation, the model predicted progression to ophthalmopathy a median of about 5.9 months before onset, with roughly 68% sensitivity and almost 75% specificity.

The chain employs TRBV7-9 and TRBJ2-1, and 14 junctional nucleotides match TRBD2. The TCR sequence derives from a man aged 30 to 39 with Graves' ophthalmopathy. The source material was blood. DNA sequence: TGTGCCAGCAGCGACCCGACTAGCGGGAGGGGAGTCAATGAGCAGTTCTTC. It specifies CASSDPTSGRGVNEQFF. The variable domain in full, with residues beyond the CDR3 obtained from the reference TRBV7-9 and TRBJ2-1 genes, is DTGVSQNPRHKITKRGQNVTFRCDPISEHNRLYWYRQTLGQGPEFLTYFQNEAQLEKSRLLSDRFSAERPKGSFSTLEIQRTEQGDSAMYLCASSDPTSGRGVNEQFFGPGTRLTVL.